Each of the 5 T cell receptor beta chains below was sequenced from the same sample in a study of shared clonotypes between healthy human individuals. Profiling relied on immunoSEQ multiplex PCR, and the TCRdb table lists in-frame clones only, not all of them. The table includes under 600,000 clones, about 96% detected once. Sequencing was carried out using naive CD4+ T cells sorted from blood. The subset: CD45RA+ positively selected. These receptors all come from a woman in her 30s in good health.

V gene TRBV19 combines with J gene TRBJ2-7; 10 bases map to TRBD1. CDR1 is LNHDA, CDR2 SQIVND, per germline (reference sequence). The V segment lost 3 bases and the J segment 3 bases; nucleotides outside the gene matches: 2. The CDR3 covers 14 residues. CDR3: CASSIRTGGYEQYF. CDR3 sequence (DNA): TGTGCCAGTAGTATCAGGACAGGGGGCTACGAGCAGTACTTC.

V gene TRBV27 combines with J gene TRBJ2-1; tentatively, D is TRBD2 (5 bases). Germline CDR1 and CDR2: MNHEY and SMNVEV (reference sequence). Trimming took 2 bases from V and 1 from J, leaving 12 bases between them. The CDR3 covers 16 residues. In nucleotides, the CDR3 is TGTGCCAGCAGTTTAAACGGGATGGCTTCCTACAATGAGCAGTTCTTC. Translating gives CASSLNGMASYNEQFF.

The chain uses TRBV7-9 and TRBJ1-1; D perhaps matches TRBD1 (5 bases). Germline assignment: CDR1 SEHNR and CDR2 FQNEAQ (reference sequence). With 3 bases removed from V and 4 bases from J, the gap between germline ends came to 9 bases. This CDR3 contains 13 residues. Here the CDR3 reads CASSFGGSTEAFF. The CDR3 nucleotides read TGTGCCAGCAGCTTTGGGGGGAGCACTGAAGCTTTCTTT.

The gene calls are TRBV19 and TRBJ1-5, with D unclear. V was trimmed by 3 bases and J by 0 bases, leaving 6 bases between them. The CDR3 is 14 residues long. CDR1 is LNHDA and CDR2 is SQIVND in the germline V gene (reference sequence). The CDR3 spells CASSIFSSNQPQHF. The CDR3 DNA follows: TGTGCCAGTAGTATTTTCAGTAGCAATCAGCCCCAGCATTTT.

This chain joins TRBV5-1 and TRBJ2-3, with D maybe TRBD2 (7 bases). V dropped 3 bases and J dropped 0 bases, with 17 bases sitting between them. This CDR3 comprises 17 residues. The germline gives CDR1 SGHRS, CDR2 YFSETQ. The CDR3 loop reads CASSWGLGGGSTDTQYF. The DNA for the CDR3 is TGCGCCAGCAGCTGGGGACTGGGCGGGGGCAGCACAGATACGCAGTATTTT.